A single TCR beta chain is shown here with its context. These data come from a study of blood T cell repertoires in COVID-19. On the study more broadly: Some COVID-19 samples were acute and others convalescent; all came from the United States, Italy and Spain. Sample material is recorded as cDNA or gDNA derived from T cells, B-cell-depleted T cells, or PBMCs.

Germline CDR1 SGDLS, CDR2 YYNGEE. V was cut by 1 base and J by 9 bases, with 11 bases left in between. The CDR3 consists of 13 residues. How the authors handled the data: Estimated nucleated cell counts came from reference gene primer amplification. Repertoires were generated with immunoSEQ multiplex PCR, while TCRdb's copy carries only in-frame clones and drops some. V, J and clone size were drawn from that table, and D and trimming were deduced from the DNA. Altogether tens of thousands of clones are present, roughly 91% being singletons, with the ten largest covering approximately 1.5%. The receptor's source is a human donor in a cohort sampled during active COVID-19. Sequenced: peripheral blood. The rearrangement joins TRBV9 to TRBJ2-4, with D hard to call. In nucleotides, the CDR3 is TGTGCCAGCAGCGTAAAGGCAGCGACCATTCAGTACTTC. This translates into CASSVKAATIQYF.